This T cell receptor (beta chain) was captured by sequencing in a study of regulatory T cells in long-lasting Graves disease (dated by TCRdb to the early 2020s). Describing the broader study: Antithyroid drugs had been taken for less than 3 months by newly diagnosed Graves' disease patients. The study was conducted in China and was registered as a clinical trial. This study used TCR sequencing and RNA sequencing of peripheral blood to compare persistent Graves' disease patients against newly diagnosed Graves' disease patients. TCR sequencing covered 13 persistent and approximately 20 newly diagnosed Graves' disease patients, 33 samples in total.

Findings and caveats that apply to the study as a whole: Sequencing and analysis were limited to the TCR beta chain. Compared with newly diagnosed patients, patients with persistent Graves' disease had lower TCR Shannon entropy and fewer highly expanded clones, which suggests clonal expansion. Because the primary lesion, thyroid tissue, could not be accessed, the study looked at peripheral blood alone. Persistent disease showed preferential use of TRBV28, TRBJ1-2 and TRBJ2-5, whereas newly diagnosed disease favored TRBV20-1 and TRBJ2-1. More public clonotypes were shared among persistent patients (under 3,000) than among newly diagnosed patients (966). The authors acknowledged the small sample size as a limitation that may reduce accuracy.

The CDR3, cysteine through phenylalanine, is 17 amino acids long. The CDR3 DNA has 51 bases and is translated from base 1. V sheds 5 bases and J sheds 2 bases, leaving 21 bases between their ends. Looking up the germline V gene (reference sequence) yields CDR1 SEHNR and CDR2 FQNEAQ. For this clonotype: Its antigen is currently not known. No qualities accompany the bases; no much larger clone lies one base away.

The method was multiplex PCR. These reads were obtained on an Illumina HiSeq 4000. CDR3 regions were amplified by Arm-PCR with iRepertoire HTBI primers to construct TCR beta libraries. Gel purification was performed on PCR products prior to sequencing. From the authors' description of their analysis: Across samples, around 62 TRBV and 12 to 15 TRBJ segments were identified and used for gene usage analysis of CDR3 amino acid clonotypes. COPE and FqMerger were used to merge filtered high-quality paired reads into contigs. BLAST was used to align contigs to the IMGT TRBV, TRBD and TRBJ reference genes, and CDR3 was defined following IMGT. Any clonotype with a frequency above 0.1% was counted as a highly expanded clone. Repertoire diversity was measured by Shannon entropy, and V-J evenness by the Gini coefficient. Clonotypes shared by more than one individual were considered public. TCRdb reprocessing: public reads trimmed at Q25 with fastp, clones called with MiXCR, in-frame beta chains kept. Merged by CDR3 protein, the rows form single entries marked with the most common genes and DNA. Clone size and V and J calls follow TCRdb, not the original study. This sample comprises 250,000 to 400,000 distinct CDR3 sequences, approximately 20% of them detected only once. The top ten hold about 40% of the sample.

The sample's time point, from its label and the paper: newly diagnosed GD, antithyroid drugs for less than 3 months. For both TCR sequencing and RNA sequencing, RNA was extracted from PBMCs in TRIzol. Graves' disease was diagnosed according to American Thyroid Association guidelines. Recruitment of patients was carried out at an endocrinology department in Xi'an, China. Each patient gave around 9.2 milliliters of peripheral blood, collected in an EDTA anticoagulant tube. Ficoll Paque Plus density gradient separation was used to isolate PBMCs, and no further T cell sorting was done. An Agilent 2100 Bioanalyzer and agarose gel were used to check RNA quality, while a NanoDrop 2000 measured RNA concentration.

This chain is built from TRBV7-9 and TRBJ2-5, with TRBD1 as a weak D call on 6 bases. This specimen was peripheral blood mononuclear cells (PBMCs), taken at new diagnosis, from a patient treated with antithyroid drugs. The sequence came from a female donor with Graves disease. The CDR3 corresponds to CASSAPPPQGLQETQYF. The DNA sequence is given as TGTGCCAGCAGCGCCCCACCCCCACAGGGATTACAAGAGACCCAGTACTTC.